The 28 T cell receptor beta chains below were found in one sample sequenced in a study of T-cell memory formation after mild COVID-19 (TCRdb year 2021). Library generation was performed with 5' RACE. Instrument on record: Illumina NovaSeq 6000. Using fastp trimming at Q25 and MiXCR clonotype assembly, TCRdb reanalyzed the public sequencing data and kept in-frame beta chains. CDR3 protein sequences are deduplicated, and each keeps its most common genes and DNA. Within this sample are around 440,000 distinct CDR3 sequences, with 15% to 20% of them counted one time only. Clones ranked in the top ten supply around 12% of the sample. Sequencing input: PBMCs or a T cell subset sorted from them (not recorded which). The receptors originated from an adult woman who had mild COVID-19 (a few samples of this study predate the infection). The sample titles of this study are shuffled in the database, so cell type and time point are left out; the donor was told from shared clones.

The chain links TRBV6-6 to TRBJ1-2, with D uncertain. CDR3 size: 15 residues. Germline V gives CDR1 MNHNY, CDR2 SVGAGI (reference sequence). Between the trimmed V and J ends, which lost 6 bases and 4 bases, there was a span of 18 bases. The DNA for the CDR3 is TGTGCCAGCAGACCTACGGGCTTATGGACCTATGGCTACACCTTC. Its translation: CASRPTGLWTYGYTF.

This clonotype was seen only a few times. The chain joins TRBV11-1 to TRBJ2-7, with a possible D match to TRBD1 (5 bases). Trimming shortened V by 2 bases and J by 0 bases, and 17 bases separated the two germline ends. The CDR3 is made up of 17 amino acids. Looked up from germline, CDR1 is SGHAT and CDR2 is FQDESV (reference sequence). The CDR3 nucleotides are TGTGCCAGCAGCTTATGGCCGCGGCAGGGTACCTCCTACGAGCAGTACTTC. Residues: CASSLWPRQGTSYEQYF.

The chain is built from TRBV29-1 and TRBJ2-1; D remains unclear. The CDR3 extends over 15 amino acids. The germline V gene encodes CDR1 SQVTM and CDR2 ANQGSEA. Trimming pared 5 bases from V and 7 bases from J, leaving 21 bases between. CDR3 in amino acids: CSVLFYLGVINEQFF. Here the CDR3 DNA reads TGCAGCGTTCTATTCTATCTCGGCGTCATTAATGAGCAGTTCTTC.

CDR3 sequence: CASSYRTGDTGELFF. CDR3 bases: TGCGCCAGCAGCTACAGAACAGGTGACACCGGGGAGCTGTTTTTT. This chain links TRBV5-1 with TRBJ2-2; TRBD1 might be the D (5 bases). This CDR3 has 15 amino acids. CDR1 and CDR2 (germline): SGHRS, YFSETQ. V lost 3 bases and J 3 bases, leaving 12 bases between the germline ends.

The CDR3 nucleotides are TGCAGTGCTAGAGATGCAATGAGGGCGGGAGGTGGAGAGACCCAGTACTTC. Translated, it gives CSARDAMRAGGGETQYF. V usage is TRBV20-1 and J usage is TRBJ2-5; 8 bases agree with TRBD2. V shed 0 bases, J shed 4 bases, and the junction held 13 bases outside the gene matches. The CDR3 is 17 amino acids. Germline loops: CDR1 DFQATT, CDR2 SNEGSKA (reference sequence).

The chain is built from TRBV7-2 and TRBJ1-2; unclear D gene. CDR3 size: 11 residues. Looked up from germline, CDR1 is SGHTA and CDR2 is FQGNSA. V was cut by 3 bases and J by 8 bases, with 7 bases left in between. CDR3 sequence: CASSFNLGYTF. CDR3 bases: TGTGCCAGCAGCTTCAATTTGGGCTACACCTTC.

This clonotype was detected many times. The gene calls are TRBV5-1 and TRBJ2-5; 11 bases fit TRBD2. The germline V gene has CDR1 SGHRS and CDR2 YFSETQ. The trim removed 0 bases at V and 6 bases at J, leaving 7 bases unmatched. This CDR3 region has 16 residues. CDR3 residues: CASSLVAGGPKKTQYF. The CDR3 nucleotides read TGCGCCAGCAGCTTGGTAGCGGGGGGGCCGAAAAAGACCCAGTACTTC.

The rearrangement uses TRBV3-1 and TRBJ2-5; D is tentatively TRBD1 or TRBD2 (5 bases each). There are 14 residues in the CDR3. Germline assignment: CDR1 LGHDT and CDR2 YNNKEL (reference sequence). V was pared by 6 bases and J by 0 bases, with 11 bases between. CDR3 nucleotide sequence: TGTGCCAGCAGGCTTATGGGGGACCAAGAGACCCAGTACTTC. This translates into CASRLMGDQETQYF.

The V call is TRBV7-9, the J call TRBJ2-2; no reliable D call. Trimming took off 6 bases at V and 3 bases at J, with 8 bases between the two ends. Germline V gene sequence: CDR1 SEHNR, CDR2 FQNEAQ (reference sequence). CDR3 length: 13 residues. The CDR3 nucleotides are TGTGCCAGCAGGTCCAGACACACCGGGGAGCTGTTTTTT. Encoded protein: CASRSRHTGELFF.

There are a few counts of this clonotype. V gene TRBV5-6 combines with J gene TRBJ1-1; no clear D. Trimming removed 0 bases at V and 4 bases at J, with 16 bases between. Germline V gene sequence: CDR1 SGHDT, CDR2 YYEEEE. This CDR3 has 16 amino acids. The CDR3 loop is CASSLAGGRTSTEAFF. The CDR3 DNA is TGTGCCAGCAGCTTGGCCGGTGGCAGGACCTCCACTGAAGCTTTCTTT.

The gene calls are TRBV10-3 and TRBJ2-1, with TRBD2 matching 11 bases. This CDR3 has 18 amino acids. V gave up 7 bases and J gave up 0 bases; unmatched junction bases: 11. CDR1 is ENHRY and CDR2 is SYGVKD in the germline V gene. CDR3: CAINSGLADGSSYNEQFF. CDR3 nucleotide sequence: TGTGCCATCAATTCGGGACTAGCGGACGGAAGCTCCTACAATGAGCAGTTCTTC.

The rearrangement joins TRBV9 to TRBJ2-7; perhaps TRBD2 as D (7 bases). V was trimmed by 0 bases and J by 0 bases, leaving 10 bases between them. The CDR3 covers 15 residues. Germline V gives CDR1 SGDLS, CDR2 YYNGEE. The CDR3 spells CASSVAGGDSYEQYF. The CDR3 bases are TGTGCCAGCAGCGTAGCGGGGGGCGACTCCTACGAGCAGTACTTC.

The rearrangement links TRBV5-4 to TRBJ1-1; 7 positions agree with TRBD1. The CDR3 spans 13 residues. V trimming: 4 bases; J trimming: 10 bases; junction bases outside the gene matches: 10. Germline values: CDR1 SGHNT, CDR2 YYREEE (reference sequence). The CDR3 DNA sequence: TGTGCCAGCAGCCCGGGGACAGAAGGAAGAGCTTTCTTT. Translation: CASSPGTEGRAFF.

The CDR3: CASSMVWGLGDTEAFF. In DNA form, the CDR3 reads TGTGCCAGTAGTATGGTCTGGGGGCTTGGGGACACTGAAGCTTTCTTT. The genes are TRBV19 and TRBJ1-1, with D perhaps TRBD1 (6 bases). V lost 3 bases, J lost 3 bases, and 17 bases lay in between. Germline assignment: CDR1 LNHDA and CDR2 SQIVND (reference sequence). The CDR3 totals 16 residues.

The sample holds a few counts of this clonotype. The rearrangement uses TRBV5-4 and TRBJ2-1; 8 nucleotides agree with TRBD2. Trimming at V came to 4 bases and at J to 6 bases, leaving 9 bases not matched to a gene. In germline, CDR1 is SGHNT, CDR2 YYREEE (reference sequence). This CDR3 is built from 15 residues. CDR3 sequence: CASSSSGEVPNEQFF. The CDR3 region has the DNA TGTGCCAGCAGCAGTAGCGGGGAGGTCCCCAATGAGCAGTTCTTC.

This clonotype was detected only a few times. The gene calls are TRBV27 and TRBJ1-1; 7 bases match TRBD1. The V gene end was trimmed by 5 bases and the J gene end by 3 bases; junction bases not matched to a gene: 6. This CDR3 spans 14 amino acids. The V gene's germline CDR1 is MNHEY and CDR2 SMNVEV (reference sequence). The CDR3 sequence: CASSPQGRYTEAFF. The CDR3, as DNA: TGTGCCAGCAGTCCACAGGGGCGGTACACTGAAGCTTTCTTT.

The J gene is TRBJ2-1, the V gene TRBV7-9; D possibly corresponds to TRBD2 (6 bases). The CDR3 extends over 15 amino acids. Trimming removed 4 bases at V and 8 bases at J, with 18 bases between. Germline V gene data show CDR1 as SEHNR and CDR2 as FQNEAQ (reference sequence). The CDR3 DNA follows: TGTGCCAGCAGCTCGACGGGACTCCCAACTGATGAGCAGTTCTTC. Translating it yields CASSSTGLPTDEQFF.

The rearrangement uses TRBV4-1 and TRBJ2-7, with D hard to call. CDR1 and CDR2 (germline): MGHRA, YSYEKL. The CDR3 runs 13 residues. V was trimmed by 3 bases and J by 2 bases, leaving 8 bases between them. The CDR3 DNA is TGCGCCAGCAGCCATAAAGCTGCCTACGAGCAGTACTTC. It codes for CASSHKAAYEQYF.

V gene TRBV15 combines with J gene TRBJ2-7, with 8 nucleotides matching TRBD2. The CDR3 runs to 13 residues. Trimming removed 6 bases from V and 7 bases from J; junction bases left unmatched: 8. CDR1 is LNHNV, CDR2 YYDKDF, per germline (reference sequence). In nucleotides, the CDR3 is TGTGCCACCAGAGGGGACCAGCGGGAGGAGCAGTACTTC. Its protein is CATRGDQREEQYF. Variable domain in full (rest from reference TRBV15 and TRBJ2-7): DAMVIQNPRYQVTQFGKPVTLSCSQTLNHNVMYWYQQKSSQAPKLLFHYYDKDFNNEADTPDNFQSRRPNTSFCFLDIRSPGLGDTAMYLCATRGDQREEQYFGPGTRLTVT.

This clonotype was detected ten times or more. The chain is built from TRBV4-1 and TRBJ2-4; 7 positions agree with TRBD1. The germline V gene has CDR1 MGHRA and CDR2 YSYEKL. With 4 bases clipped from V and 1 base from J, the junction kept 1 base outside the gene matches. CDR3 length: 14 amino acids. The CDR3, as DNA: TGCGCCAGCAGCCCACAGGGGGCCAAAAACATTCAGTACTTC. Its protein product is CASSPQGAKNIQYF.

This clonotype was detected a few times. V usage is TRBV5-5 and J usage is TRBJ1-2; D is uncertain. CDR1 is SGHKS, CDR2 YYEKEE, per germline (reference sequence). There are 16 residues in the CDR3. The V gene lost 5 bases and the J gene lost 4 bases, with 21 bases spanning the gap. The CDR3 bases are TGTGCCAGCAGTCCTCAAGGGAGCCAAAGCCTCTATGGCTACACCTTC. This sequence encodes CASSPQGSQSLYGYTF.

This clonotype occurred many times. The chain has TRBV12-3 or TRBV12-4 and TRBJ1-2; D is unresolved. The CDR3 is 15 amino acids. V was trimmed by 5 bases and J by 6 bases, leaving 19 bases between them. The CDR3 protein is CASSPRRDIAHGYTF. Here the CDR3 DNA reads TGTGCCAGCAGTCCCCGGCGGGATATAGCTCATGGCTACACCTTC.

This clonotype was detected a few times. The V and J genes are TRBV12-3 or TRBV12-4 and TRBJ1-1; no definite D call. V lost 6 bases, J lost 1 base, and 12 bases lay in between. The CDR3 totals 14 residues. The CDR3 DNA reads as TGTGCCAGCAGCCAAGGACGGCCGAACACTGAAGCTTTCTTT. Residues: CASSQGRPNTEAFF.

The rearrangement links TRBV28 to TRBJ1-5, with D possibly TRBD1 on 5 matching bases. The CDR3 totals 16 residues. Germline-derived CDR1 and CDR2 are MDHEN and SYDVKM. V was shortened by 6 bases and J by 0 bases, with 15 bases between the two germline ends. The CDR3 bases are TGTGCCAGCAGACTCCGGGACTCATATAGCAATCAGCCCCAGCATTTT. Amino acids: CASRLRDSYSNQPQHF.

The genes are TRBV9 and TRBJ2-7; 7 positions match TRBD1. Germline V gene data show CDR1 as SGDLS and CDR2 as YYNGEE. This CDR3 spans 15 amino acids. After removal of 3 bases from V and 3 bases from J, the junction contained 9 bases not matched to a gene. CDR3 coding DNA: TGTGCCAGCAGCGGCCTAGGGACAGACGGCTACGAGCAGTACTTC. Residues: CASSGLGTDGYEQYF.

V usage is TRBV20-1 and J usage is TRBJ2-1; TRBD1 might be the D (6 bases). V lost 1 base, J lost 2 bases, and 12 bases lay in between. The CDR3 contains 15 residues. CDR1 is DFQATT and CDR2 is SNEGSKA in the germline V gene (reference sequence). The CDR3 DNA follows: TGCAGTGCTAGAGCCACAGGGCGGGCCTACAATGAGCAGTTCTTC. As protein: CSARATGRAYNEQFF.

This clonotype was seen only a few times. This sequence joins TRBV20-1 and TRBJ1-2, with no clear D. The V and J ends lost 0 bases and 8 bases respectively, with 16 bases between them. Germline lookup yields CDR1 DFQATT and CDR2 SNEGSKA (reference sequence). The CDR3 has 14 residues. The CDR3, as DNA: TGCAGTGCTAGAGATCTTGGACGGCTAGTCGGCTACACCTTC. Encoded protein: CSARDLGRLVGYTF.

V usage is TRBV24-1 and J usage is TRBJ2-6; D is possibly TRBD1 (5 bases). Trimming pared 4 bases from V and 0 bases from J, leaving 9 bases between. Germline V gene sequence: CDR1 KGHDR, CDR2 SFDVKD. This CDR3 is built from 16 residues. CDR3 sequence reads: CATSDLTVSGANVLTF. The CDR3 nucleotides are TGTGCCACCAGTGACCTGACAGTCTCTGGGGCCAACGTCCTGACTTTC.